One and the same sample provided the 21 T cell receptor beta chains below, sequenced in a study of T cell repertoires in cytomegalovirus infection. A single record per CDR3 protein comes from TCRdb applying MiXCR to the reads. Here the sample spans approximately 250,000 distinct CDR3 sequences, approximately 13% being singletons. The specimen sequenced was PBMCs. These receptors were obtained from a human donor in good health (CMV status not recorded). Some clones in this sample may be carry-over from other donors' samples.

The sample holds many counts of this clonotype. The chain combines TRBV7-3 with TRBJ2-7; D might be TRBD1 (5 bases). Trimming removed 1 base from V and 7 bases from J, with 8 bases in between. Germline CDR1 is SGHTA and CDR2 is FQGTGA. The CDR3 runs to 12 residues. CDR3 sequence (DNA): TGTGCCAGCAGCTTAAATCAGGGTGAGCAGTACTTC. Protein sequence: CASSLNQGEQYF.

This clonotype was seen many times. This rearrangement joins TRBV20-1 to TRBJ2-3; a possible D gene is TRBD1 (5 bases). This CDR3 comprises 15 residues. V was clipped by 0 bases and J by 6 bases, with 16 bases between them. Germline lookup yields CDR1 DFQATT and CDR2 SNEGSKA (reference sequence). CDR3 sequence: CSARDLQGSPDTQYF. CDR3 DNA sequence: TGCAGTGCTAGAGATCTCCAGGGAAGTCCGGATACGCAGTATTTT.

CDR3 sequence: CASSLPTLSSYEQYF. CDR3 DNA: TGTGCCAGCAGTTTACCGACTTTATCCTCCTACGAGCAGTACTTC. The rearrangement links TRBV28 to TRBJ2-7; D gene ambiguous. Looked up from germline, CDR1 is MDHEN and CDR2 is SYDVKM. The CDR3 contains 15 residues. V lost 2 bases and J 0 bases, leaving 11 bases between the germline ends.

This clonotype was observed many times. The chain recombines TRBV7-3 with TRBJ1-1; 8 bases line up with TRBD1. After removal of 2 bases from V and 5 bases from J, the junction contained 10 bases not matched to a gene. Looked up from germline, CDR1 is SGHTA and CDR2 is FQGTGA. CDR3 length: 16 residues. The CDR3 here is CASSLHQTGVGTEAFF. The CDR3 nucleotides are TGTGCCAGCAGCTTACATCAGACAGGGGTCGGGACTGAAGCTTTCTTT.

Ten or more counts support this clonotype. J is TRBJ2-5 and V is TRBV7-2, with D unresolved. Looked up from germline, CDR1 is SGHTA and CDR2 is FQGNSA. The germline V and J ends were trimmed by 4 bases and 4 bases, with 13 bases remaining between them. The CDR3 is 14 amino acids. The DNA for the CDR3 is TGTGCCAGCAGCTCGAGGAAGGGCGGAGAGACCCAGTACTTC. It yields the protein CASSSRKGGETQYF.

The chain uses TRBV11-2 and TRBJ2-7; the D is unclear. V lost 3 bases, J lost 3 bases, and 9 bases lay in between. The length of the CDR3 is 13 residues. Germline CDR1 SGHAT, CDR2 FQNNGV. The DNA of the CDR3 is TGTGCCAGCAGCTTGACGGAATACTACGAGCAGTACTTC. Amino acid sequence: CASSLTEYYEQYF.

This clonotype appeared many times. This chain connects TRBV7-9 to TRBJ2-1; D may be TRBD1 (5 bases). CDR1 and CDR2 from the germline V gene are SEHNR and FQNEAQ (reference sequence). Trimming removed 1 base from V and 6 bases from J, with 16 bases in between. This CDR3 region has 16 residues. CDR3 in amino acids: CASSLGLWSTGNEQFF. CDR3 coding DNA: TGTGCCAGCAGCTTAGGCCTGTGGTCAACAGGCAATGAGCAGTTCTTC.

The chain uses TRBV6-2 or TRBV6-3 and TRBJ1-5, with unresolved D. The CDR3 is 16 residues long. Trimming pared 3 bases from V and 5 bases from J, leaving 17 bases between. Germline lookup yields CDR1 MNHEY and CDR2 SVGEGT. The DNA of the CDR3 is TGTGCCAGCAGTTATCGGTCACTCCTCGCCGATCAGCCCCAGCATTTT. Encoded protein: CASSYRSLLADQPQHF.

This clonotype was seen at least ten times. V and J are TRBV7-3 and TRBJ1-2; 8 bases fit TRBD1. V dropped 4 bases and J dropped 8; count of bases not matched to a gene: 6. The CDR3 runs to 13 residues. Germline-derived CDR1 and CDR2 are SGHTA and FQGTGA. CDR3 bases: TGTGCCAGCAGCTCATTTCAGGGGGCCGGCTACACCTTC. Amino acid sequence: CASSSFQGAGYTF.

This clonotype was seen many times. The J gene is TRBJ1-2, the V gene TRBV12-3 or TRBV12-4; no reliable D call. Trimming pared 1 base from V and 4 bases from J, leaving 7 bases between. The CDR3 has 13 residues. The DNA for the CDR3 is TGTGCCAGCAGTTTAGAGTACATCTATGGCTACACCTTC. Residues: CASSLEYIYGYTF.

This clonotype was detected ten times or more. The V and J genes are TRBV6-6 and TRBJ2-1, with 9 positions matching TRBD1. In germline, CDR1 is MNHNY, CDR2 SVGAGI (reference sequence). This CDR3 has 14 residues. V lost 5 bases to trimming and J lost 8 bases; unmatched junction nucleotides: 7. CDR3 region: CASSQGQGGDEQFF. CDR3 DNA sequence: TGTGCCAGCAGTCAGGGACAGGGTGGCGATGAGCAGTTCTTC.

This clonotype has ten or more counts. This chain uses TRBV7-2 with TRBJ2-7; 8 bases fit TRBD2. The V gene's germline CDR1 is SGHTA and CDR2 FQGNSA. Germline trimming cut 5 bases from V and 3 bases from J; bases unmatched to any gene: 9. CDR3 length equals 15 residues. The CDR3, as DNA: TGTGCCAGCAGCCCCCGGGTAGCGGGACTCTACGAGCAGTACTTC. This sequence encodes CASSPRVAGLYEQYF.

CDR3 residues: CASSTTGDGDTEAFF. Written as DNA, the CDR3 is TGTGCCAGCAGCACCACAGGGGATGGGGACACTGAAGCTTTCTTT. The chain carries TRBV9 and TRBJ1-1; the match to TRBD1 covers 7 bases. The CDR3 has 15 amino acids. Trimming cost V 4 bases and J 3 bases; bases outside gene matches: 9. Germline CDR1 is SGDLS and CDR2 is YYNGEE.

This clonotype has a count of ten or more. This chain connects TRBV7-2 to TRBJ1-4; possible D gene TRBD1, 5 bases. Between the trimmed V and J ends, which lost 5 bases and 4 bases, there was a span of 17 bases. The germline gives CDR1 SGHTA, CDR2 FQGNSA. This CDR3 comprises 16 residues. The chain's CDR3 is CASSVGSGTRNEKLFF. For the CDR3, the DNA is TGTGCCAGCAGCGTAGGAAGTGGGACGCGTAATGAAAAACTGTTTTTT. The full variable domain, its missing parts supplied by reference TRBV7-2 and TRBJ1-4, is GAGVSQSPSNKVTEKGKDVELRCDPISGHTALYWYRQSLGQGLEFLIYFQGNSAPDKSGLPSDRFSAERTGGSVSTLTIQRTQQEDSAVYLCASSVGSGTRNEKLFFGSGTQLSVL.

This clonotype was recorded only once. This chain uses TRBV2 with TRBJ2-2; D is unclear. The CDR3 runs to 12 residues. Germline V gives CDR1 SNHLY, CDR2 FYNNEI. V was clipped by 7 bases and J by 7 bases, with 10 bases between them. The CDR3 region has the DNA TGTGCCAGCACTCCAGTCAGCGGGGAGCTGTTTTTT. Protein sequence: CASTPVSGELFF.

This clonotype was counted many times. The chain uses TRBV7-2 and TRBJ1-1; D unclear. Looked up from germline, CDR1 is SGHTA and CDR2 is FQGNSA. V dropped 3 bases and J dropped 1 base, with 9 bases sitting between them. The CDR3 totals 14 residues. CDR3 amino acids: CASSFGNSNTEAFF. CDR3 in DNA: TGTGCCAGCAGCTTCGGGAACTCGAACACTGAAGCTTTCTTT.

This clonotype has at least ten counts. V gene TRBV7-2 combines with J gene TRBJ2-1, with TRBD2 matching over 9 bases. The germline CDR1 and CDR2 sequences are SGHTA and FQGNSA. This CDR3 is built from 16 residues. The trim removed 5 bases at V and 4 bases at J, leaving 9 bases unmatched. CDR3 in amino acids: CASSPRAGGLYNEQFF. The CDR3 region has the DNA TGTGCCAGCAGCCCACGGGCGGGGGGGCTTTACAATGAGCAGTTCTTC.

The chain links TRBV20-1 to TRBJ1-5; 9 bases match TRBD1. Trimming at V came to 6 bases and at J to 5 bases, leaving 8 bases not matched to a gene. Per germline, CDR1 DFQATT and CDR2 SNEGSKA (reference sequence). This CDR3 contains 14 residues. The CDR3 DNA sequence: TGCAGTGCACTGGGGGGGACAGGGCATCAGCCCCAGCATTTT. It specifies CSALGGTGHQPQHF.

In this sample, this clonotype turned up a few times. The chain carries TRBV5-5 and TRBJ1-5; no reliable D call. V shed 1 base and J shed 7 bases, with 12 bases lying between them. This CDR3 spans 14 amino acids. CDR1 and CDR2 from the germline V gene are SGHKS and YYEKEE (reference sequence). The DNA of the CDR3 is TGTGCCAGCAGCTTGACCCGAGGAGACCAGCCCCAGCATTTT. It is translated as CASSLTRGDQPQHF.

This clonotype was observed at least ten times. The chain is built from TRBV28 and TRBJ2-5; either TRBD1 or TRBD2 may fit D (6 bases each). In germline, CDR1 is MDHEN, CDR2 SYDVKM. CDR3 size: 15 residues. Trimming took 1 base from V and 6 from J, leaving 15 bases between them. Written as DNA, the CDR3 is TGTGCCAGCAGTTTATCCCGGGGGCCGGTGAAGACCCAGTACTTC. Protein: CASSLSRGPVKTQYF.

This clonotype was observed at least ten times. V gene TRBV7-3 combines with J gene TRBJ2-4, with 8 bases identical to TRBD2. The CDR3 contains 18 residues. J was trimmed by 1 base and V by 2 bases; bases with no gene match: 10. The germline V gene has CDR1 SGHTA and CDR2 FQGTGA. The CDR3 nucleotides are TGTGCCAGCAGCTTAGGCCCTCGGGGGGGAGGGGCCAAAAACATTCAGTACTTC. Residues: CASSLGPRGGGAKNIQYF.